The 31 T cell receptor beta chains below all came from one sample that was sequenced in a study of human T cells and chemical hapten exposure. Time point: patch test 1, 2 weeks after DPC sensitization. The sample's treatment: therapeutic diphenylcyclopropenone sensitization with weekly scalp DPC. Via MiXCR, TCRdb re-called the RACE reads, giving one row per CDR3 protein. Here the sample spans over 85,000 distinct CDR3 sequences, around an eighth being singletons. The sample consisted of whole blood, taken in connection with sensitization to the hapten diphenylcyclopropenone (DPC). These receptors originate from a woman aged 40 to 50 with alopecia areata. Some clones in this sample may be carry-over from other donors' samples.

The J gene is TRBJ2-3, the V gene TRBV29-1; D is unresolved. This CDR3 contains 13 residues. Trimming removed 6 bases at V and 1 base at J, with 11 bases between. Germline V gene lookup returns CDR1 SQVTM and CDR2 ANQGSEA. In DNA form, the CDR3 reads TGCAGCGTGGACCTCTCGGGCACAGATACGCAGTATTTT. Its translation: CSVDLSGTDTQYF.

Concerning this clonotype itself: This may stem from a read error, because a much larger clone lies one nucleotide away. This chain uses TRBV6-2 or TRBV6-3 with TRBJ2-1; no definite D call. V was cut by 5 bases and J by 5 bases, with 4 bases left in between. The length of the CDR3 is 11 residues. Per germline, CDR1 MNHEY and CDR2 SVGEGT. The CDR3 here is CASSAHNEQFF. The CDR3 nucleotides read TGTGCCAGCAGTGCCCACAATGAGCAGTTCTTC.

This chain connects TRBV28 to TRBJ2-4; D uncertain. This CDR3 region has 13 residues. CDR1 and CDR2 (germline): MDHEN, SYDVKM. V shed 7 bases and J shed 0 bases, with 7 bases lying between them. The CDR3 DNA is TGTGCCAGCAATAAGGGAGCCAAAAACATTCAGTACTTC. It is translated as CASNKGAKNIQYF.

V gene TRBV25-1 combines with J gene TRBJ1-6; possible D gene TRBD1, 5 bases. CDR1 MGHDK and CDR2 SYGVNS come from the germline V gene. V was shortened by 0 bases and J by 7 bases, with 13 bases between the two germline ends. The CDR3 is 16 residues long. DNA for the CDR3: TGTGCCAGCAGTGAATACACAGGATTGAGAAATTCACCCCTCCACTTT. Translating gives CASSEYTGLRNSPLHF.

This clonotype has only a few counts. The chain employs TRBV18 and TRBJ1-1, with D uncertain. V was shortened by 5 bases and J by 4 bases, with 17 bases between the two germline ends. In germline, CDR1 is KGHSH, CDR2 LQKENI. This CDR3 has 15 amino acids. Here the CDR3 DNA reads TGTGCCAGCTCAGGGTTATCGGGTGTTATCACTGAAGCTTTCTTT. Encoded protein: CASSGLSGVITEAFF.

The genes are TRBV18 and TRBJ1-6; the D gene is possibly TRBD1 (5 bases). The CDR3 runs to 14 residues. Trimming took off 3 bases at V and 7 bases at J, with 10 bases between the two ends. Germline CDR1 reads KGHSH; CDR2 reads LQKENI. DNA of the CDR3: TGTGCCAGCTCACCCAGGGAAATAAATTCACCCCTCCACTTT. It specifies CASSPREINSPLHF.

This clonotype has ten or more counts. In DNA, the CDR3 is TGTGCCAGCTCACCTGGAAATGGACAATACAATGAGCAGTTCTTC. It specifies CASSPGNGQYNEQFF. The chain uses TRBV18 and TRBJ2-1; D possibly corresponds to TRBD1 (5 bases). The germline gives CDR1 KGHSH, CDR2 LQKENI. The CDR3 has 15 amino acids. V was trimmed by 3 bases and J by 4 bases, leaving 13 bases between them.

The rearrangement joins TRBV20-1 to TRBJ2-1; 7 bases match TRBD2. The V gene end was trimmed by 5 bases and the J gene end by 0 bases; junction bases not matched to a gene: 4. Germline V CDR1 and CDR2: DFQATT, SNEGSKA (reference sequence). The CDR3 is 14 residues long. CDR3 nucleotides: TGCAGTGCTTTGGGGAGGGGCTCCTACAATGAGCAGTTCTTC. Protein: CSALGRGSYNEQFF.

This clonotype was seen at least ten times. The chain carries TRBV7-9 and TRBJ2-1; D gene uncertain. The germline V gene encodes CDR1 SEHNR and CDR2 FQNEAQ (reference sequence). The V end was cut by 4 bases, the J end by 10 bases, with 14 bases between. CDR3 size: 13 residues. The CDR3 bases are TGTGCCAGCAGCTCGAAGGGCCCTCAGGAGCAGTTCTTC. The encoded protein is CASSSKGPQEQFF.

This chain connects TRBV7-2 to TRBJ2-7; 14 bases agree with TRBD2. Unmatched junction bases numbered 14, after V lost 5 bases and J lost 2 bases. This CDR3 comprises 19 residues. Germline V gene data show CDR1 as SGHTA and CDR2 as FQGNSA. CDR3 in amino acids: CASSLRTSGGIIVPYEQYF. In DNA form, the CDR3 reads TGTGCCAGCAGCCTCCGGACTAGCGGGGGGATAATTGTCCCCTACGAGCAGTACTTC.

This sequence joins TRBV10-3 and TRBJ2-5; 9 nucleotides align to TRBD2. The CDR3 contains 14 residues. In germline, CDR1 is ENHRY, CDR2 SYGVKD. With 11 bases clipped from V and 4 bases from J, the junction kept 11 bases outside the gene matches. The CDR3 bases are TGTGCCGCCATGGCGGGAGGGGGCGCAGAGACCCAGTACTTC. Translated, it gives CAAMAGGGAETQYF.

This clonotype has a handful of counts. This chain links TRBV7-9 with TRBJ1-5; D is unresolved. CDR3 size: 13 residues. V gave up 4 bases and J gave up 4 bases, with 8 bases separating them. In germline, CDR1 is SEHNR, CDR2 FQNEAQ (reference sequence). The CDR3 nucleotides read TGTGCCAGCAGCTCGGACGGGAATCAGCCCCAGCATTTT. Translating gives CASSSDGNQPQHF. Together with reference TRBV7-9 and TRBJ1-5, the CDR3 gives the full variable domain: DTGVSQNPRHKITKRGQNVTFRCDPISEHNRLYWYRQTLGQGPEFLTYFQNEAQLEKSRLLSDRFSAERPKGSFSTLEIQRTEQGDSAMYLCASSSDGNQPQHFGDGTRLSIL.

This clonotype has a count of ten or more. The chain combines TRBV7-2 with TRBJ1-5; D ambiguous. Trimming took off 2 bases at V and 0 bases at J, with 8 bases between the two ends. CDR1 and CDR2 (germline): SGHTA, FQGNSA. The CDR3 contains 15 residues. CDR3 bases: TGTGCCAGCAGCTTATATGGCATTAGCAATCAGCCCCAGCATTTT. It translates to CASSLYGISNQPQHF. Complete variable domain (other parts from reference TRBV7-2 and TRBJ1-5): GAGVSQSPSNKVTEKGKDVELRCDPISGHTALYWYRQSLGQGLEFLIYFQGNSAPDKSGLPSDRFSAERTGGSVSTLTIQRTQQEDSAVYLCASSLYGISNQPQHFGDGTRLSIL.

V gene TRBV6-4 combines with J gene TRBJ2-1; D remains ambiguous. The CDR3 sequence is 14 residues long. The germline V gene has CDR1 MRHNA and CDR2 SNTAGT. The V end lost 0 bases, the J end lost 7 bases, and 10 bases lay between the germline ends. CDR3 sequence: CASSDSRRLNEQFF. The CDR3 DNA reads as TGTGCCAGCAGTGACTCGCGAAGACTTAATGAGCAGTTCTTC.

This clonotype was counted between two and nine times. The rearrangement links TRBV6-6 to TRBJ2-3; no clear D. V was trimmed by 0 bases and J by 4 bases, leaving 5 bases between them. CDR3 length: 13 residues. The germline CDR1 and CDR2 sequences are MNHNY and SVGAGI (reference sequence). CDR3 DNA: TGTGCCAGCAGTTACTCGAAGGCAGATACGCAGTATTTT. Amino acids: CASSYSKADTQYF.

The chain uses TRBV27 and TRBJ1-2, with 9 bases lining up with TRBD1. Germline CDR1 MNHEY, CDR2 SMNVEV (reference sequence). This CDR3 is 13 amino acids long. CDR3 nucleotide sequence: TGTGTCAGAGGGGGACAGGGTAACTATGGCTACACCTTC. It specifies CVRGGQGNYGYTF.

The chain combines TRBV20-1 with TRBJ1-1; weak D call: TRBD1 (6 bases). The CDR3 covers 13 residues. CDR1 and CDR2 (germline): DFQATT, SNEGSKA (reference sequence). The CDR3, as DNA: TGCAGGGGACACTCGGGAGACAACACTGAAGCTTTCTTT. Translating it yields CRGHSGDNTEAFF.

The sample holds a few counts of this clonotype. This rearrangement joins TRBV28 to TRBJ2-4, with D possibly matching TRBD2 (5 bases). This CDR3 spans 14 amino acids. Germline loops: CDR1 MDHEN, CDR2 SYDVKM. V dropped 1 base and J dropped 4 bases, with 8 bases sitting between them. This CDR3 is CASSLSSSKNIQYF. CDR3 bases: TGTGCCAGCAGTTTATCTAGCAGTAAAAACATTCAGTACTTC.

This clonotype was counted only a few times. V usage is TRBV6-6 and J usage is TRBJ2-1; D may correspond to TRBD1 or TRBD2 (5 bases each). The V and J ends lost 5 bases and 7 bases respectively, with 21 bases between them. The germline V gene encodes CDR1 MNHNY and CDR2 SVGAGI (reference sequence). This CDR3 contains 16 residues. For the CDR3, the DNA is TGTGCCAGCAGTCCTAACGGGATCCAATGGGGGAATGAGCAGTTCTTC. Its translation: CASSPNGIQWGNEQFF.

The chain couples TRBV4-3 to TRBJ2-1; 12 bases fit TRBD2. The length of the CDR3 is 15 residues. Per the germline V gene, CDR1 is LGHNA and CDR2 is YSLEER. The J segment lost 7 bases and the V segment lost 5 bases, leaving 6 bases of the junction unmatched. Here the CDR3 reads CASSASGRASNEQFF. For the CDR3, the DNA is TGCGCCAGCAGCGCTAGCGGGAGGGCCTCTAATGAGCAGTTCTTC.

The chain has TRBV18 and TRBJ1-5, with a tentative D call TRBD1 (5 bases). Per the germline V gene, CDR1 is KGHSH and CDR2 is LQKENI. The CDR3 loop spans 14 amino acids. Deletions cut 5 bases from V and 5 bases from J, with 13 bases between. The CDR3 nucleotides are TGTGCCAGCTCATCCGACAGAAACTATCAGCCCCAGCATTTT. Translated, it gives CASSSDRNYQPQHF. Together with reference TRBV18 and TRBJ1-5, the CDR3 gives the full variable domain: NAGVMQNPRHLVRRRGQEARLRCSPMKGHSHVYWYRQLPEEGLKFMVYLQKENIIDESGMPKERFSAEFPKEGPSILRIQQVVRGDSAAYFCASSSDRNYQPQHFGDGTRLSIL.

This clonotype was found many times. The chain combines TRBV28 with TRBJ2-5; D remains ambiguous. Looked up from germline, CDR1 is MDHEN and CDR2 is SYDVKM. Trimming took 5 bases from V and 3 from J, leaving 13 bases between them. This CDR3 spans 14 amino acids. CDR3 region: CASSPPGREETQYF. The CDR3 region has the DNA TGTGCCAGCAGTCCCCCCGGCAGAGAAGAGACCCAGTACTTC.

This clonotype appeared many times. The CDR3 here is CSVAGQAQHAEAFF. The DNA for the CDR3 is TGCAGCGTGGCGGGGCAGGCACAACACGCTGAAGCTTTCTTT. The chain recombines TRBV29-1 with TRBJ1-1, with a possible D match to TRBD1 (5 bases). The CDR3 is 14 residues long. The V gene lost 6 bases and the J gene lost 6 bases, with 20 bases spanning the gap. Germline V gives CDR1 SQVTM, CDR2 ANQGSEA. The full variable domain, its missing parts supplied by reference TRBV29-1 and TRBJ1-1, is SAVISQKPSRDICQRGTSLTIQCQVDSQVTMMFWYRQQPGQSLTLIATANQGSEATYESGFVIDKFPISRPNLTFSTLTVSNMSPEDSSIYLCSVAGQAQHAEAFFGQGTRLTVV.

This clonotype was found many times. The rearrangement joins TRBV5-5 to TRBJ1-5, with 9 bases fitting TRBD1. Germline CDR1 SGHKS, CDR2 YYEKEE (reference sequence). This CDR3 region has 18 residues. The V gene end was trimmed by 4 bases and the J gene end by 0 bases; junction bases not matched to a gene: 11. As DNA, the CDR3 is TGTGCCAGCAGCATGCTCTTGGGACAGGGCCATAGCAATCAGCCCCAGCATTTT. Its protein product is CASSMLLGQGHSNQPQHF.

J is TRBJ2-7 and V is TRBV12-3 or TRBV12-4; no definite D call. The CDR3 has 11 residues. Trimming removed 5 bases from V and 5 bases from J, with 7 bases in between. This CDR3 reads CASSIYHEQYF. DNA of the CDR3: TGTGCCAGCAGTATCTATCACGAGCAGTACTTC.

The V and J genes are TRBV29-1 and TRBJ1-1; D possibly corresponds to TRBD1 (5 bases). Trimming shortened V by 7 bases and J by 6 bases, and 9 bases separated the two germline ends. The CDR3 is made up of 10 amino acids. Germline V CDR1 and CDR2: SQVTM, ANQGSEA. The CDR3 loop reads CSAGYAEAFF. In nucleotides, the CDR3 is TGCAGCGCAGGGTATGCTGAAGCTTTCTTT.

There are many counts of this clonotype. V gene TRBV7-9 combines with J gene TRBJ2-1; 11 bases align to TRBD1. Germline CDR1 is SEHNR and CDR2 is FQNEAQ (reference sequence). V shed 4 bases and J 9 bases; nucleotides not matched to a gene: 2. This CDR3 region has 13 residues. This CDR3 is CASSSGQGGEQFF. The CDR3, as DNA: TGTGCCAGCAGCTCGGGACAGGGGGGTGAGCAGTTCTTC.

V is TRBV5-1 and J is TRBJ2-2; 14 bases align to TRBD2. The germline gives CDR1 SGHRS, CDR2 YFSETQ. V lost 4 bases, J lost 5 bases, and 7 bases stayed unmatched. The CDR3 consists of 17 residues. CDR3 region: CASSLGTSGSGTGELFF. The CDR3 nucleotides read TGCGCCAGCAGCCTGGGGACTAGCGGGAGTGGGACCGGGGAGCTGTTTTTT.

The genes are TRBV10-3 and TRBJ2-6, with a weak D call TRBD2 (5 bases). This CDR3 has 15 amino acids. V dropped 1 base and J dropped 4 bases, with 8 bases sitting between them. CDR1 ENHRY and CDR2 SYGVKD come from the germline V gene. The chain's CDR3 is CAISELGSGANVLTF. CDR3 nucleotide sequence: TGTGCCATCAGTGAGTTGGGGAGCGGGGCCAACGTCCTGACTTTC.

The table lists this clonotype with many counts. CDR3: CSVDGLNGYTF. The CDR3 DNA is TGCAGCGTTGACGGGTTAAACGGCTACACCTTC. The chain has TRBV29-1 and TRBJ1-2; no definite D call. Germline assignment: CDR1 SQVTM and CDR2 ANQGSEA. The CDR3 has 11 amino acids. V lost 3 bases, J lost 8 bases, and 10 bases lay in between.

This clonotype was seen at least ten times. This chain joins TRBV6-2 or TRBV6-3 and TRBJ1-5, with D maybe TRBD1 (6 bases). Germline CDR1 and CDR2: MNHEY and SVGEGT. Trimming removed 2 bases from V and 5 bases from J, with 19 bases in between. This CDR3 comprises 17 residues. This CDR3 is CASSYPTSGGRDQPQHF. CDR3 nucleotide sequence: TGTGCCAGCAGTTACCCAACTTCGGGGGGCAGGGATCAGCCCCAGCATTTT.